This record concerns one T cell receptor (beta chain) sequence. Repertoires were generated with immunoSEQ multiplex PCR, while TCRdb's copy carries only in-frame clones and drops some. This sample has 150,000 to 200,000 clones; about 92% occur once, and the top ten carry approximately 1.5%. Germline V lookup: CDR1 MDHEN, CDR2 SYDVKM. V dropped 8 bases and J dropped 5 bases, with 10 bases sitting between them. The CDR3 is made up of 11 amino acids. These data are taken from a study of control samples from healthy donors and cancer patients. The clonotype was recovered from a man aged 30 to 45 in good health. The chain is built from TRBV28 and TRBJ2-7; D uncertain. The material sequenced was blood. The CDR3 loop is CASDSRDEQYF. In nucleotides, the CDR3 is TGTGCCAGCGATTCAAGGGACGAGCAGTACTTC.